This TCR beta chain was sequenced during a study of blood T cells in healthy people across ages. Study findings and constraints: Strongly correlated with naive T cell percentage was TCR beta diversity.

Primers used in a second PCR of about 6 to 11 cycles were a sample-barcoded 5' primer and a J-beta primer mix. The template-switch adaptor was a 5' adaptor with 12 random nucleotides. It tagged each cDNA molecule. One entry per CDR3 protein, called by TCRdb with MiXCR from the 5' RACE reads. The table has fewer than 900,000 distinct CDR3 sequences, 43% seen once. The CDR3 contains 15 residues. CDR1 and CDR2 (germline): DFQATT, SNEGSKA (reference sequence). Trimming took off 2 bases at V and 6 bases at J, with 20 bases between the two ends. This clonotype appeared a single time. Its antigen is unknown. V is TRBV20-1 and J is TRBJ2-7; TRBD1 or TRBD2 may be the D gene (7 bases each). The specimen was blood. The clonotype comes from a woman aged 55 to 70 in good health. The CDR3 DNA reads TGCAGTGCTAGACTAACCATGACAGGGAGGGCCGAGCAGTACTTC. It codes for CSARLTMTGRAEQYF.